The entry that follows covers one T cell receptor (beta chain) sequence. The source of the sample is a study of control samples from healthy donors and cancer patients. This table comes from immunoSEQ multiplex PCR, and its TCRdb copy is limited to in-frame clones, with some not included. The sample carries around 23,000 clones, 75% to 90% recorded once. The V end was cut by 8 bases, the J end by 5 bases, with 21 bases between. Germline V gives CDR1 SQVTM, CDR2 ANQGSEA. The CDR3 is 14 residues long. This rearrangement joins TRBV29-1 to TRBJ2-5; the D gene could be TRBD1 or TRBD2 (6 bases each). Sequenced material: PBMCs. This clonotype was sampled from a man aged 55 to 69 with head and neck cancer. In nucleotides, the CDR3 is TGCAGCACGGACTTGGGGGGCAGTATGGAGACCCAGTACTTC. This translates into CSTDLGGSMETQYF.